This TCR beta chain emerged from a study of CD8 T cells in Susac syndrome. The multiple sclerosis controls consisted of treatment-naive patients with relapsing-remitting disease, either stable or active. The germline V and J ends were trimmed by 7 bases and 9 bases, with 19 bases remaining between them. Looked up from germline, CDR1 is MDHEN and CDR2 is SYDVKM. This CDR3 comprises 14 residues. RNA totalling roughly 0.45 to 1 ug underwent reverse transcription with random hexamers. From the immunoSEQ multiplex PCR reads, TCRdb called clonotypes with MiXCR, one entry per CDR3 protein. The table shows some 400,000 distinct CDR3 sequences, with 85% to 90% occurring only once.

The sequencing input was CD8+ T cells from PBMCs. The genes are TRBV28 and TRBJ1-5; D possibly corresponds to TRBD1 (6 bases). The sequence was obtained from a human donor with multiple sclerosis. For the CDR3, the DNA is TGTGCCAGCACCCCAAGGACAGTACCACGGCCCCAGCATTTT. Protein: CASTPRTVPRPQHF.